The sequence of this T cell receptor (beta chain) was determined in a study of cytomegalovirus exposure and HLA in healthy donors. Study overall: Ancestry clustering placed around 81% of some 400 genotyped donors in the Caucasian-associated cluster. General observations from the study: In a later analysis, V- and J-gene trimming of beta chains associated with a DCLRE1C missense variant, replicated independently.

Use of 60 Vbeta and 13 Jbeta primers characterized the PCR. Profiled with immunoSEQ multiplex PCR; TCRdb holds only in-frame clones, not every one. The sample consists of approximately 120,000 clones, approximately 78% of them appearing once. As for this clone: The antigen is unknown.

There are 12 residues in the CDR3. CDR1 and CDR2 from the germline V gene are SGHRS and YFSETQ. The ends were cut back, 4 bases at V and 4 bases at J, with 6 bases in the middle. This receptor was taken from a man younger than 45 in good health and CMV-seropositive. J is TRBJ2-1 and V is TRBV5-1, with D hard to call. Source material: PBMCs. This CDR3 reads CASSHRYNEQFF. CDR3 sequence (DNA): TGCGCCAGCAGCCATAGATACAATGAGCAGTTCTTC.